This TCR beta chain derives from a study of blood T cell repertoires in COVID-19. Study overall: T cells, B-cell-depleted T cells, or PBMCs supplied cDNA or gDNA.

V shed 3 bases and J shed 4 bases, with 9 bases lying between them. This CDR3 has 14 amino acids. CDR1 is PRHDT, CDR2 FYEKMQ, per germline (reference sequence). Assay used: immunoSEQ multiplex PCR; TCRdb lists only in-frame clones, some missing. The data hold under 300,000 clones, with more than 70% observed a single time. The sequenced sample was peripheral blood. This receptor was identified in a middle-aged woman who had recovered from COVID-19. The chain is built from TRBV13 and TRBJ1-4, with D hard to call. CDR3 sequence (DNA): TGTGCCAGCAGCTTTGTGGCTCTTAATGAAAAACTGTTTTTT. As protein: CASSFVALNEKLFF.